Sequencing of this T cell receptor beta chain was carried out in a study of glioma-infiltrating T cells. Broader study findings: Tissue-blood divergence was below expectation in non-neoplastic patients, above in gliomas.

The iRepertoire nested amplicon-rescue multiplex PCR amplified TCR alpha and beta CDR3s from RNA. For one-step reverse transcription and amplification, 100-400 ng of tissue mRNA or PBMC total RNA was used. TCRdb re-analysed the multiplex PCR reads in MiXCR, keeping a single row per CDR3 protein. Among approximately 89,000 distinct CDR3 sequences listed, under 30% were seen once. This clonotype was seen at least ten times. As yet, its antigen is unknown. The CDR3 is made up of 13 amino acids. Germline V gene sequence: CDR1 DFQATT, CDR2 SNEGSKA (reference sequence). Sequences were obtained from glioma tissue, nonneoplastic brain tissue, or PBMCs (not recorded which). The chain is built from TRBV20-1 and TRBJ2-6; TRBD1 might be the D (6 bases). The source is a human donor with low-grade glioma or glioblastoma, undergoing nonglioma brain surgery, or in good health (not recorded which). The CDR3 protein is CGTPHSGANVLTF. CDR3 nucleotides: TGCGGGACACCCCACTCTGGGGCCAACGTCCTGACTTTC.